This T cell receptor beta chain comes out of a study of human T cells and chemical hapten exposure. The study, taken as a whole, reports: With regard to DPC sensitization, TCRs above 1 in 1000 frequency did not change. Compared to controls, expanded TCRs made significantly more large clusters of similar CDR3s.

TCRdb re-called the RACE reads through MiXCR, storing one row per CDR3 protein. Here the sample spans roughly 98,000 distinct CDR3 sequences, about an eighth being singletons. Time point of the sample: patch test 1, 2 weeks after DPC sensitization. Treatment here: therapeutic diphenylcyclopropenone sensitization with weekly scalp DPC. Staff drew blood before applying each patch test. The total RNA was obtained from whole blood that was not fractionated. This clonotype was recorded at least ten times. As yet, its antigen is unknown. CDR1 and CDR2 from the germline V gene are SNHLY and FYNNEI. The CDR3 is made up of 14 amino acids. V was pared by 1 base and J by 4 bases, with 8 bases between.

This clonotype was obtained from a woman aged 40 to 55 with alopecia areata. Some clones in this sample may be carry-over from other donors' samples. The sample here was whole blood, taken in connection with sensitization to the hapten diphenylcyclopropenone (DPC). J is TRBJ1-5 and V is TRBV2; no definite D call. This chain's CDR3 is CASSEVQKNQPQHF. CDR3 DNA: TGTGCCAGCAGTGAAGTTCAGAAGAATCAGCCCCAGCATTTT.